The clone carrying this TCR beta chain was observed once. Its cognate antigen is unknown. This specimen comes from a study of Ad26.COV2.S vaccination and SARS-CoV-2 variants. General study findings and limits: Recipients given vaccine exceeded placebo recipients in spike-specific TCR breadth. Substantial response breadth was reportedly seen for spike-specific CD8+ and CD4+ T cells after vaccination.

The treatment: 15 to 20 received Ad26.COV2.S at low or high dose, single or two shots; five or six received placebo; per-sample allocation not given. Samples came from day 63 after the first vaccine or placebo injection. An Ad26 vector expressing Wuhan-strain SARS-CoV-2 spike constituted the vaccine. Sequencing was performed with immunoSEQ multiplex PCR; in TCRdb, only in-frame clones are kept and a portion is missing. The top ten hold around 3.7% of the sample, which has 350,000 to 450,000 clones, roughly 91% seen once. The sample here was peripheral blood, taken in a trial of Ad26.COV2.S vaccine versus placebo. The TCR sequence derives from a person aged 18 to 59 who received the Ad26.COV2.S COVID-19 vaccine or a placebo.

CDR3 amino acids: CAWRITAWEQYF. CDR3 DNA: TGTGCCTGGAGAATTACAGCTTGGGAGCAGTACTTC. This chain uses TRBV30 with TRBJ2-7, with D unresolved. Trimming took 3 bases from V and 7 from J, leaving 13 bases between them. Germline CDR1 and CDR2: GTSNPN and SVGIG (reference sequence). The CDR3 is made up of 12 amino acids.